This TCR beta chain was sequenced in a study of T-cell reconstitution after alpha-beta-depleted transplantation in children (TCRdb year 2016). As for the study more broadly: T-cell immune reconstitution after TCRalphabeta/CD19-depleted allogeneic hematopoietic cell transplantation in children was quantitatively tracked in the study by means of TCR repertoire profiling.

The CDR3 spans 14 residues, from the cysteine through the phenylalanine. This entry keeps only the CDR3 DNA: 42 bases, framed from base 1. The germline V gene specifies MGHRA as CDR1 and YSYEKL as CDR2. Here V drops 4 bases and J drops 8 bases, and the junction holds 4 bases not matched to any gene. About this clonotype itself: It lacks a known antigen. Base qualities are not at hand, and no much larger clone is one base apart.

The method was PCR. Reads for this sample came from an Illumina HiSeq 2500. TCR library preparation used molecular barcoding, with unique molecular identifiers applied to normalize quantification of the TCRbeta repertoire. The public sequencing data were trimmed at Q25 with fastp and processed into clonotypes with MiXCR by TCRdb, which kept only in-frame beta chains. Rows matching on CDR3 protein sequence are summarized as one entry with the most common DNA and genes. Here the sample has 500,000 to 600,000 distinct CDR3 sequences; around a third occur a single time. 2% to 3% of the sample belongs to the ten largest clones.

The material was PBMCs from the stem cell graft donor, obtained from the stem cell graft. Recombination linked TRBV4-1 to TRBJ1-4, with TRBD1 identical over 10 junction bases. The sequence came from a human donor who donated a stem cell graft to a child with aplastic anemia. The DNA sequence reads TGCGCCAGCAGCCCGACAGGGGGCAAGGAAAAACTGTTTTTT. Its protein reads: CASSPTGGKEKLFF.